This entry lists 27 T cell receptor beta chains sequenced from one sample in a study of technical replicates of blood from a few donors. Only in-frame clones appear in the TCRdb table, and some are missing; sequencing was by immunoSEQ multiplex PCR. The repertoire includes tens of thousands of clones, roughly 94% of them detected once, and less than 0.25% sits in the top ten. What was sequenced was T cells isolated from PBMCs. All receptors come from a human donor in good health.

This clone was counted once. The genes are TRBV27 and TRBJ1-1, with 8 bases matching TRBD1. The V gene's germline CDR1 is MNHEY and CDR2 SMNVEV (reference sequence). This CDR3 is built from 13 residues. The ends lost 6 bases at V and 4 bases at J; junction bases unmatched: 4. The CDR3 nucleotides read TGTGCCAGCAGAGGACAGGGAGGCACTGAAGCTTTCTTT. Protein sequence: CASRGQGGTEAFF.

This chain links TRBV19 with TRBJ2-5; 14 bases fit TRBD2. Germline V lookup: CDR1 LNHDA, CDR2 SQIVND (reference sequence). The junction had 5 bases not matched to a gene; V was cut back by 3 bases and J by 5 bases. The CDR3 has 16 amino acids. CDR3 coding DNA: TGTGCCAGTAGTATTGGGACTAGCGGGAGCTGGGAGACCCAGTACTTC. Protein product: CASSIGTSGSWETQYF.

CDR3 residues: CASEGPGTGSAEAFF. The CDR3 DNA reads as TGTGCCAGCGAGGGGCCCGGGACAGGGAGCGCTGAAGCTTTCTTT. V usage is TRBV28 and J usage is TRBJ1-1; TRBD1 matches 9 bases. This CDR3 region has 15 residues. CDR1 and CDR2 (germline): MDHEN, SYDVKM. V was clipped by 8 bases and J by 6 bases; unmatched bases: 13.

The V gene is TRBV5-5, the J gene TRBJ2-1; TRBD2 matches at 10 bases. V dropped 4 bases and J dropped 8; count of bases not matched to a gene: 12. Germline-derived CDR1 and CDR2 are SGHKS and YYEKEE (reference sequence). CDR3 length equals 16 residues. CDR3 sequence reads: CASSPSLAGSRDEQFF. The CDR3 region has the DNA TGTGCCAGCAGCCCCTCACTAGCGGGGTCCAGGGATGAGCAGTTCTTC. Looking up the rest from reference TRBV5-5 and TRBJ2-1 gives the full variable domain: DAGVTQSPTHLIKTRGQQVTLRCSPISGHKSVSWYQQVLGQGPQFIFQYYEKEERGRGNFPDRFSARQFPNYSSELNVNALLLGDSALYLCASSPSLAGSRDEQFFGPGTRLTVL.

This chain links TRBV10-3 with TRBJ1-1, with a weak D call TRBD1 (5 bases). The ends were cut back, 11 bases at V and 0 bases at J, with 13 bases in the middle. CDR1 is ENHRY and CDR2 is SYGVKD in the germline V gene. This CDR3 spans 13 amino acids. The CDR3 region is CALSGHLNTEAFF. CDR3 nucleotides: TGTGCCTTGTCAGGACACCTGAACACTGAAGCTTTCTTT.

The chain recombines TRBV4-2 with TRBJ2-7, with TRBD2 as a possible D gene (5 bases). V was shortened by 0 bases and J by 0 bases, with 9 bases between the two germline ends. Germline assignment: CDR1 LGHNA and CDR2 YNFKEQ. This CDR3 has 15 amino acids. The DNA of the CDR3 is TGTGCCAGCAGCCAAGAAGCGGTGAGCTCCTACGAGCAGTACTTC. It is translated as CASSQEAVSSYEQYF.

CDR3 nucleotides: TGTGCCAGCGTAAACACAGACAAACTTCAAGGCTATGGCTACACCTTC. It yields the protein CASVNTDKLQGYGYTF. The chain employs TRBV6-6 and TRBJ1-2, with D hard to call. The CDR3 consists of 16 residues. Trimming stripped 8 bases from V and 4 bases from J, with 23 bases between. Germline CDR1 reads MNHNY; CDR2 reads SVGAGI (reference sequence).

The gene calls are TRBV2 and TRBJ2-7; D remains ambiguous. Germline V lookup: CDR1 SNHLY, CDR2 FYNNEI. This CDR3 has 13 residues. The germline V and J ends were trimmed by 6 bases and 3 bases, with 12 bases remaining between them. The CDR3 coding sequence is TGTGCCAGCAGCGTCCGAAGCTTCTACGAGCAGTACTTC. Translation gives CASSVRSFYEQYF.

The rearrangement joins TRBV29-1 to TRBJ2-1, with D tentatively TRBD2 (7 bases). V was pared by 1 base and J by 7 bases, with 17 bases between. This CDR3 contains 15 residues. Germline V gene sequence: CDR1 SQVTM, CDR2 ANQGSEA. For the CDR3, the DNA is TGCAGCGTTGAAGGTACAGGGAGGGTTGGTAATGAGCAGTTCTTC. It yields the protein CSVEGTGRVGNEQFF.

The chain recombines TRBV10-1 with TRBJ2-5; 10 nucleotides match TRBD2. V gave up 0 bases and J gave up 5 bases; unmatched junction bases: 9. There are 17 residues in the CDR3. From germline, CDR1 is WNHNN and CDR2 SYGVQD (reference sequence). CDR3 amino acids: CASSESGAGGIRETQYF. CDR3 coding DNA: TGCGCCAGCAGTGAGTCCGGAGCGGGAGGGATCCGGGAGACCCAGTACTTC.

The chain links TRBV9 to TRBJ1-1, with 10 positions matching TRBD1. Unmatched junction bases numbered 10, after V lost 3 bases and J lost 11 bases. The CDR3 consists of 14 residues. Germline lookup yields CDR1 SGDLS and CDR2 YYNGEE. CDR3 in amino acids: CASSATGGAGKAFF. CDR3 in DNA: TGTGCCAGCAGCGCGACAGGGGGCGCAGGAAAGGCTTTCTTT.

The V and J genes are TRBV6-1 and TRBJ2-6; no clear D gene. Germline CDR1 is MNHNS and CDR2 is SASEGT. V lost 6 bases and J 0 bases, leaving 6 bases between the germline ends. CDR3 length equals 14 residues. The CDR3 bases are TGTGCCAGCAGGGCAGGCTCTGGGGCCAACGTCCTGACTTTC. Translating it yields CASRAGSGANVLTF.

This chain links TRBV9 with TRBJ2-7, with 8 positions matching TRBD1. Germline CDR1 SGDLS, CDR2 YYNGEE. CDR3 length: 15 residues. The V segment lost 3 bases and the J segment 1 base; nucleotides outside the gene matches: 6. CDR3 residues: CASSAGTGISYEQYF. CDR3 sequence (DNA): TGTGCCAGCAGCGCAGGGACAGGTATTTCCTACGAGCAGTACTTC.

The chain employs TRBV7-9 and TRBJ2-1; 12 bases map to TRBD2. CDR1 and CDR2 (germline): SEHNR, FQNEAQ (reference sequence). J was trimmed by 6 bases and V by 4 bases; bases with no gene match: 4. There are 15 residues in the CDR3. CDR3 region: CASSWGLAGLNEQFF. The CDR3 DNA is TGTGCCAGCAGCTGGGGACTAGCGGGCCTCAATGAGCAGTTCTTC.

Remarks on this clone: Additional DNA sequences in this sample encode the identical CDR3. The chain joins TRBV6-5 to TRBJ1-2; the D is unclear. Germline lookup yields CDR1 MNHEY and CDR2 SVGAGI. The V and J ends lost 0 bases and 1 base respectively, with 6 bases between them. The CDR3 loop spans 14 amino acids. The CDR3 loop reads CASSYSSGNYGYTF. DNA for the CDR3: TGTGCCAGCAGTTACTCGAGCGGTAACTATGGCTACACCTTC.

The genes are TRBV29-1 and TRBJ2-1, with D tentatively TRBD1 (7 bases). CDR3 length: 14 amino acids. Germline V gene data show CDR1 as SQVTM and CDR2 as ANQGSEA. V lost 3 bases and J lost 1, with 10 bases in between. The CDR3 here is CSVDAGGSYNEQFF. The CDR3 DNA is TGCAGCGTTGACGCAGGGGGGTCCTACAATGAGCAGTTCTTC.

Worth noting for this clone: Other nucleotide sequences from this sample produce the same CDR3. This chain joins TRBV18 and TRBJ2-7, with a possible D match to TRBD2 (5 bases). This CDR3 is 14 amino acids long. Germline V CDR1 and CDR2: KGHSH, LQKENI. V shed 3 bases and J shed 0 bases, with 9 bases lying between them. The CDR3 loop is CASSPSGSSYEQYF. The CDR3 nucleotides are TGTGCCAGCTCACCCAGTGGGAGCTCCTACGAGCAGTACTTC.

The V and J genes are TRBV28 and TRBJ2-2, with 7 positions matching TRBD2. This CDR3 contains 14 residues. CDR1 MDHEN and CDR2 SYDVKM come from the germline V gene. J gave up 7 bases and V 4 bases, and 6 bases lay outside the gene matches. The CDR3 sequence is CASSSGAGYGELFF. The CDR3 DNA sequence: TGTGCCAGCAGTTCGGGAGCGGGATACGGGGAGCTGTTTTTT.

The chain employs TRBV13 and TRBJ1-2, with D perhaps matching TRBD1 (6 bases). This CDR3 spans 16 amino acids. CDR1 and CDR2 from the germline V gene are PRHDT and FYEKMQ (reference sequence). V was pared by 3 bases and J by 3 bases, with 17 bases between. The CDR3 DNA reads TGTGCCAGCAGCTTCCCCCACCTAGGGGGGGACTATGGCTACACCTTC. Translated, it gives CASSFPHLGGDYGYTF.

This clone was seen only once. V and J are TRBV18 and TRBJ2-5; TRBD1 aligns across 12 bases. Germline CDR1 and CDR2: KGHSH and LQKENI. J was trimmed by 4 bases and V by 0 bases; bases with no gene match: 15. This CDR3 comprises 20 residues. CDR3 DNA sequence: TGTGCCAGCTCACCACCGTCGATCCTCAGGCGGGACAGGGGGCCAGAGACCCAGTACTTC. It yields the protein CASSPPSILRRDRGPETQYF.

The V gene is TRBV5-5, the J gene TRBJ2-4; tentatively, D is TRBD2 (6 bases). CDR1 is SGHKS and CDR2 is YYEKEE in the germline V gene (reference sequence). Deletions cut 4 bases from V and 0 bases from J, with 14 bases between. The CDR3 contains 16 residues. CDR3 region: CASSPGTGTAKNIQYF. In DNA, the CDR3 is TGTGCCAGCAGCCCCGGGACTGGGACAGCCAAAAACATTCAGTACTTC.

This chain uses TRBV6-1 with TRBJ1-1; perhaps TRBD1 as D (5 bases). The CDR3 sequence is 17 residues long. The germline CDR1 and CDR2 sequences are MNHNS and SASEGT. The V end lost 6 bases, the J end lost 2 bases, and 22 bases lay between the germline ends. The CDR3 bases are TGTGCCAGCAGCGAATCGGGAGGGGCGACCAGAAACACTGAAGCTTTCTTT. This gives the protein CASSESGGATRNTEAFF.

The V call is TRBV27, the J call TRBJ1-1, with D possibly matching TRBD1 (5 bases). In germline, CDR1 is MNHEY, CDR2 SMNVEV (reference sequence). V shed 2 bases and J shed 5 bases, with 15 bases lying between them. This CDR3 comprises 15 residues. The DNA for the CDR3 is TGTGCCAGCAGTTTAAGTATTTCGGGGGAAACTGAAGCTTTCTTT. This gives the protein CASSLSISGETEAFF.

V gene TRBV4-1 combines with J gene TRBJ2-2, with TRBD1 matching 9 bases. Germline lookup yields CDR1 MGHRA and CDR2 YSYEKL. The CDR3 runs 15 residues. The V gene end was trimmed by 3 bases and the J gene end by 7 bases; junction bases not matched to a gene: 6. The CDR3 nucleotides are TGCGCCAGCAGCCACGGACAGGGGCCCAGCGGGGAGCTGTTTTTT. It is translated as CASSHGQGPSGELFF.

This chain uses TRBV4-1 with TRBJ2-2; D is uncertain. The V and J ends lost 7 bases and 3 bases respectively, with 6 bases between them. CDR1 MGHRA and CDR2 YSYEKL come from the germline V gene. The CDR3 has 12 residues. CDR3 amino acids: CASTPDTGELFF. CDR3 coding DNA: TGCGCCAGCACCCCGGACACCGGGGAGCTGTTTTTT.

The rearrangement links TRBV5-1 to TRBJ2-5; D is perhaps TRBD2 (6 bases). Per germline, CDR1 SGHRS and CDR2 YFSETQ. CDR3 length: 13 amino acids. Trimming took off 0 bases at V and 7 bases at J, with 10 bases between the two ends. The chain's CDR3 is CASSLETGVTQYF. CDR3 DNA sequence: TGCGCCAGCAGCTTGGAAACGGGAGTGACCCAGTACTTC.

The chain employs TRBV6-1 and TRBJ2-5; 10 bases align to TRBD2. V shed 7 bases and J 5 bases; nucleotides not matched to a gene: 7. Germline-derived CDR1 and CDR2 are MNHNS and SASEGT. The CDR3 loop spans 14 amino acids. DNA for the CDR3: TGTGCCAGCATACTAGCGGGGCGGACGGAGACCCAGTACTTC. Protein sequence: CASILAGRTETQYF.